This TCR beta chain originates from a study of T cells in narcolepsy. The table came from immunoSEQ multiplex PCR; TCRdb's copy has only in-frame clones and leaves some out. The table lists 31,000 or so clones, 75% to 90% of them singletons. CDR1 and CDR2 from the germline V gene are SGHVT and SQSDAQ. The CDR3 sequence is 12 residues long. V usage is TRBV7-4 and J usage is TRBJ1-1; D is unresolved. Sequencing used CD45RA- memory CD4+ T cells from PBMCs. This sequence originates from a human donor with narcolepsy. The CDR3 loop reads CATAPANTEAFF. For the CDR3, the DNA is TGTGCAACAGCGCCTGCAAACACTGAAGCTTTCTTT.